The 18 T cell receptor beta chains presented below share a single source sample, sequenced in a study of T-cell memory formation after mild COVID-19. TCRdb re-derived calls from the 5' RACE reads in MiXCR, one entry per CDR3 protein. Among fewer than 250,000 distinct CDR3 sequences listed, approximately 15% were seen once. The sequenced sample consisted of PBMCs or a T cell subset sorted from them (not recorded which). The source of these receptors is an adult woman who had mild COVID-19 (a few samples of this study predate the infection). Cell type and time point are not known.

This clonotype occurred once. The chain links TRBV24-1 to TRBJ2-1, with TRBD2 matching over 13 bases. CDR3 length: 17 residues. CDR1 is KGHDR and CDR2 is SFDVKD in the germline V gene. J gave up 5 bases and V 4 bases, and 7 bases lay outside the gene matches. The CDR3 protein is CATSDPAGLAGDNEQFF. DNA of the CDR3: TGTGCCACCAGTGACCCGGCCGGACTAGCGGGGGACAATGAGCAGTTCTTC.

As for this clonotype: Compared with germline, one end of the junction differs, possibly owing to a read error. The chain carries TRBV5-1 and TRBJ1-4; a possible D gene is TRBD1 (6 bases). This CDR3 is 16 amino acids long. Germline V gives CDR1 SGHRS, CDR2 YFSETQ. The CDR3 sequence: CASSSQGRLANEKLIF. Here the CDR3 DNA reads TGCGCCAGCAGCTCGCAGGGGAGGTTGGCTAATGAAAAACTGATTTTT.

The sample holds one count of this clonotype. The chain recombines TRBV3-1 with TRBJ1-2; maybe TRBD1 (5 bases). The CDR3 is 13 residues long. From germline, CDR1 is LGHDT and CDR2 YNNKEL (reference sequence). Deletions cut 5 bases from V and 4 bases from J, with 11 bases between. DNA of the CDR3: TGTGCCAGCAGCATCATTGGGGGCTATGGCTACACCTTC. The encoded protein is CASSIIGGYGYTF. The entire variable domain, with the rest obtained from reference TRBV3-1 and TRBJ1-2, is as follows: DTAVSQTPKYLVTQMGNDKSIKCEQNLGHDTMYWYKQDSKKFLKIMFSYNNKELIINETVPNRFSPKSPDKAHLNLHINSLELGDSAVYFCASSIIGGYGYTFGSGTRLTVV.

This clonotype was seen only a few times. The V and J genes are TRBV4-2 and TRBJ2-2, with 11 bases matching TRBD2. V dropped 2 bases and J dropped 2; count of bases not matched to a gene: 4. This CDR3 is 17 amino acids long. Germline CDR1 and CDR2: LGHNA and YNFKEQ. The CDR3 spells CASSQPGTSGNTGELFF. The CDR3 nucleotides read TGTGCCAGCAGCCAACCCGGGACTAGCGGCAACACCGGGGAGCTGTTTTTT.

The table lists this clonotype with a few counts. The junction departs from the called germline gene at one end, perhaps through a read error. The chain uses TRBV18 and TRBJ1-1, with D unresolved. There are 12 residues in the CDR3. CDR1 KGHSH and CDR2 LQKENI come from the germline V gene. The CDR3 reads CASSPLNTEVFF. In DNA, the CDR3 is TGTGCCAGCTCTCCCCTCAACACTGAAGTTTTCTTT.

In its sample, this clonotype was seen many times. V gene TRBV5-1 combines with J gene TRBJ2-5; no definite D call. CDR1 is SGHRS, CDR2 YFSETQ, per germline. The V end was cut by 4 bases, the J end by 1 base, with 5 bases between. The CDR3 contains 12 residues. The CDR3 protein is CASSHLQETQYF. In nucleotides, the CDR3 is TGCGCCAGCAGCCACCTCCAAGAGACCCAGTACTTC.

The table lists this clonotype with a few counts. V usage is TRBV5-6 and J usage is TRBJ1-2; no clear D gene. The V end lost 4 bases, the J end lost 10 bases, and 23 bases lay between the germline ends. Germline V lookup: CDR1 SGHDT, CDR2 YYEEEE. The CDR3 has 15 amino acids. The CDR3: CASSLDPSWGRLYTF. The CDR3 coding sequence is TGTGCCAGCAGCCTAGACCCTTCGTGGGGAAGGCTCTACACCTTC.

This clonotype was seen a few times. The chain uses TRBV30 and TRBJ1-5, with D perhaps TRBD1 (5 bases). The CDR3 is 13 amino acids. Per the germline V gene, CDR1 is GTSNPN and CDR2 is SVGIG (reference sequence). Trimming left V 5 bases short and J 5 bases short, with 13 bases between. Written as DNA, the CDR3 is TGTGCCTGGGCCGGGGGGGAATATCAGCCCCAGCATTTT. As protein: CAWAGGEYQPQHF.

This clonotype was picked up one time. V gene TRBV20-1 combines with J gene TRBJ2-5; TRBD1 might be the D (6 bases). V dropped 4 bases and J dropped 5 bases, with 14 bases sitting between them. Per the germline V gene, CDR1 is DFQATT and CDR2 is SNEGSKA (reference sequence). This CDR3 is 13 amino acids long. CDR3 in amino acids: CSAKGQSGETQYF. DNA for the CDR3: TGCAGTGCTAAAGGACAGTCGGGGGAGACCCAGTACTTC.

The V gene is TRBV29-1, the J gene TRBJ2-3, with TRBD2 matching 10 bases. V lost 4 bases, J lost 3 bases, and 10 bases stayed unmatched. This CDR3 comprises 16 residues. Germline V lookup: CDR1 SQVTM, CDR2 ANQGSEA. CDR3 nucleotide sequence: TGCAGCGTTGGGTCTAGCGGGGGCATTGGAACAGATACGCAGTATTTT. Its translation: CSVGSSGGIGTDTQYF.

This chain links TRBV20-1 with TRBJ2-3; 8 bases fit TRBD2. The CDR3 totals 13 residues. CDR1 DFQATT and CDR2 SNEGSKA come from the germline V gene (reference sequence). The trim removed 5 bases at V and 1 base at J, leaving 2 bases unmatched. CDR3 amino acids: CSAPRGGTDTQYF. The CDR3 DNA sequence: TGCAGTGCTCCGCGGGGGGGCACAGATACGCAGTATTTT.

The sample holds many counts of this clonotype. The chain combines TRBV29-1 with TRBJ2-5, with TRBD2 identical over 8 bases. Trimming took 4 bases from V and 5 from J; bases not matched to a gene: 15. Per germline, CDR1 SQVTM and CDR2 ANQGSEA. The CDR3 is 16 amino acids. CDR3 nucleotide sequence: TGCAGCGTTGTGCGATTAGCGGGGCCCACTTGGGAGACCCAGTACTTC. Its translation is CSVVRLAGPTWETQYF.

This clonotype has ten or more counts. The chain carries TRBV5-4 and TRBJ1-5; TRBD1 is a possible D gene (6 bases). Germline CDR1 is SGHNT and CDR2 is YYREEE (reference sequence). The CDR3 is 14 residues long. Trimming stripped 5 bases from V and 4 bases from J, with 13 bases between. The CDR3 loop is CASSRGRINQPQHF. The CDR3 DNA follows: TGTGCCAGCAGTAGGGGGAGGATAAATCAGCCCCAGCATTTT.

This clonotype has more than one count but fewer than ten. This chain connects TRBV3-1 to TRBJ1-1; D not resolved. The CDR3 runs to 15 residues. Germline V lookup: CDR1 LGHDT, CDR2 YNNKEL (reference sequence). Deletions cut 0 bases from V and 0 bases from J, with 8 bases between. CDR3: CASSQDGRMNTEAFF. In nucleotides, the CDR3 is TGTGCCAGCAGCCAAGATGGGCGGATGAACACTGAAGCTTTCTTT.

The chain carries TRBV3-1 and TRBJ2-7; TRBD2 aligns across 9 bases. Germline CDR1 is LGHDT and CDR2 is YNNKEL (reference sequence). This CDR3 contains 15 residues. V trimming: 3 bases; J trimming: 7 bases; junction bases outside the gene matches: 10. In nucleotides, the CDR3 is TGTGCCAGCAGCCAGAGCGGGAGGCCCCTCTTAGAGCAGTACTTC. Protein sequence: CASSQSGRPLLEQYF.

This clonotype was seen only a few times. The chain couples TRBV20-1 to TRBJ2-3, with 9 bases identical to TRBD1. The ends lost 6 bases at V and 1 base at J; junction bases unmatched: 5. The CDR3 length is 14 residues. The germline V gene encodes CDR1 DFQATT and CDR2 SNEGSKA (reference sequence). For the CDR3, the DNA is TGCAGTGCCCCGGACAGGGGACGCACAGATACGCAGTATTTT. Translating gives CSAPDRGRTDTQYF.

In its sample, this clonotype was seen a few times. The chain joins TRBV5-5 to TRBJ2-7, with D hard to call. Trimming removed 1 base at V and 3 bases at J, with 17 bases between. The CDR3 runs 16 residues. The germline gives CDR1 SGHKS, CDR2 YYEKEE (reference sequence). The CDR3 coding sequence is TGTGCCAGCAGCTTGCAGTTTCCGGACGGGCTCTACGAGCAGTACTTC. This translates into CASSLQFPDGLYEQYF.

The chain combines TRBV6-5 with TRBJ2-1; TRBD1 might be the D (6 bases). The CDR3 loop spans 13 amino acids. Germline lookup yields CDR1 MNHEY and CDR2 SVGAGI. The V end lost 1 base, the J end lost 10 bases, and 11 bases lay between the germline ends. The CDR3 nucleotides are TGTGCCAGCAGTTACTTAAATCAGGGGGAGCAGTTCTTC. It codes for CASSYLNQGEQFF.